Below, 18 T cell receptor beta chains from the same sample are listed, as sequenced in a study of blood T cell repertoires in COVID-19. Repertoires were generated with immunoSEQ multiplex PCR, while TCRdb's copy carries only in-frame clones and drops some. The data show 150,000 to 180,000 clones, approximately 90% seen once. The sample consisted of peripheral blood. These receptors were obtained from a woman between 40 and 55 years old with acute or convalescent COVID-19.

The V and J genes are TRBV9 and TRBJ2-1, with 8 nucleotides matching TRBD1. Germline V lookup: CDR1 SGDLS, CDR2 YYNGEE. The trim removed 3 bases at V and 4 bases at J, leaving 6 bases unmatched. The CDR3 loop spans 15 amino acids. CDR3 in DNA: TGTGCCAGCAGCGCCTCCGGGACAGGTTACAATGAGCAGTTCTTC. Its translation is CASSASGTGYNEQFF.

This clone was seen once. The chain employs TRBV19 and TRBJ2-7; 10 bases match TRBD1. J lost 3 bases, V lost 5 bases, and 4 bases had no gene match. This CDR3 has 14 amino acids. Germline assignment: CDR1 LNHDA and CDR2 SQIVND (reference sequence). The CDR3 sequence: CASSVRDRGYEQYF. DNA for the CDR3: TGTGCCAGTAGTGTCCGGGACAGGGGCTACGAGCAGTACTTC.

The chain couples TRBV11-2 to TRBJ2-1; 8 positions agree with TRBD2. CDR3 length: 19 amino acids. Germline CDR1 and CDR2: SGHAT and FQNNGV. With V trimmed by 1 base and J by 8 bases, 19 bases remained unmatched. CDR3 residues: CASSLVGYIPRTSHDEQFF. CDR3 bases: TGTGCCAGCAGCTTAGTGGGTTACATCCCTCGGACTAGCCACGATGAGCAGTTCTTC.

The chain couples TRBV30 to TRBJ2-1; 12 bases agree with TRBD2. With V trimmed by 0 bases and J by 4 bases, 16 bases remained unmatched. Germline V gene lookup returns CDR1 GTSNPN and CDR2 SVGIG (reference sequence). The CDR3 totals 20 residues. CDR3 nucleotides: TGTGCCTGGAGTGTACTCCCTAGCGGGGGGGTCCTGTTGGGGTACAATGAGCAGTTCTTC. This translates into CAWSVLPSGGVLLGYNEQFF. The variable domain in full, with the rest retrieved from reference TRBV30 and TRBJ2-1, is SQTIHQWPATLVQPVGSPLSLECTVEGTSNPNLYWYRQAAGRGLQLLFYSVGIGQISSEVPQNLSASRPQDRQFILSSKKLLLSDSGFYLCAWSVLPSGGVLLGYNEQFFGPGTRLTVL.

The chain couples TRBV6-5 to TRBJ2-3, with TRBD1 identical over 7 bases. Germline V gene lookup returns CDR1 MNHEY and CDR2 SVGAGI. There are 15 residues in the CDR3. V was pared by 3 bases and J by 3 bases, with 6 bases of the junction left unmatched. CDR3 in DNA: TGTGCCAGCAGTTATGGTCAGGGGGTTACAGATACGCAGTATTTT. Residues: CASSYGQGVTDTQYF.

J is TRBJ2-3 and V is TRBV7-2; 9 bases map to TRBD2. The J segment lost 2 bases and the V segment lost 1 base, leaving 13 bases of the junction unmatched. Per the germline V gene, CDR1 is SGHTA and CDR2 is FQGNSA. The CDR3 consists of 19 residues. CDR3 nucleotides: TGTGCCAGCAGCTTAGTGGCTGGTCTAGCGGGGACCTACACAGATACGCAGTATTTT. Translated: CASSLVAGLAGTYTDTQYF.

The CDR3 bases are TGTGCCAGTAGTACGGGAACAGGGGTGGGTCAGCCCCAGCATTTT. Translated: CASSTGTGVGQPQHF. The V and J genes are TRBV19 and TRBJ1-5; 7 nucleotides line up with TRBD1. The CDR3 has 15 residues. Unmatched junction bases numbered 9, after V lost 4 bases and J lost 6 bases. CDR1 LNHDA and CDR2 SQIVND come from the germline V gene (reference sequence).

The chain combines TRBV6-1 with TRBJ2-2; tentatively, D is TRBD1 (6 bases). The CDR3 spans 16 residues. CDR1 and CDR2 from the germline V gene are MNHNS and SASEGT. V gave up 3 bases and J gave up 1 base, with 12 bases separating them. The CDR3 nucleotides read TGTGCCAGCAGTGAGTTCACAGGGAGGAACACCGGGGAGCTGTTTTTT. This translates into CASSEFTGRNTGELFF.

V gene TRBV29-1 combines with J gene TRBJ1-2; TRBD1 agrees at 7 bases. This CDR3 is 13 amino acids long. Looked up from germline, CDR1 is SQVTM and CDR2 is ANQGSEA. J was trimmed by 7 bases and V by 1 base; bases with no gene match: 6. CDR3 sequence: CSVEGYRGGGYTF. CDR3 DNA: TGCAGCGTTGAAGGGTACAGGGGTGGTGGCTACACCTTC. The full variable domain, in which reference TRBV29-1 and TRBJ1-2 provide the parts outside the CDR3, is SAVISQKPSRDICQRGTSLTIQCQVDSQVTMMFWYRQQPGQSLTLIATANQGSEATYESGFVIDKFPISRPNLTFSTLTVSNMSPEDSSIYLCSVEGYRGGGYTFGSGTRLTVV.

The chain couples TRBV5-1 to TRBJ1-2, with TRBD1 as a possible D gene (5 bases). The germline V gene has CDR1 SGHRS and CDR2 YFSETQ. The CDR3 runs to 13 residues. The V end was cut by 1 base, the J end by 4 bases, with 8 bases between. CDR3 coding DNA: TGCGCCAGCAGCTTGACAGGTACCTATGGCTACACCTTC. Translating it yields CASSLTGTYGYTF.

This rearrangement joins TRBV2 to TRBJ1-1, with 7 bases matching TRBD1. CDR1 and CDR2 from the germline V gene are SNHLY and FYNNEI. The junction had 11 bases not matched to a gene; V was cut back by 2 bases and J by 11 bases. The CDR3 is made up of 14 amino acids. Written as DNA, the CDR3 is TGTGCCAGCAGTGAACCCCTCGCGACAGGGAGGGCTTTCTTT. It codes for CASSEPLATGRAFF.

V usage is TRBV12-3 or TRBV12-4 and J usage is TRBJ2-7; D might be TRBD1 (6 bases). The CDR3 is made up of 12 amino acids. V gave up 5 bases and J gave up 2 bases, with 7 bases separating them. The CDR3 loop reads CASSRTAYEQYF. The CDR3, as DNA: TGTGCCAGCAGTCGGACAGCCTACGAGCAGTACTTC.

This clone showed up just once. V is TRBV3-1 (or the pseudogene TRBV3-2) and J is TRBJ2-3; TRBD2 matches 10 bases. Germline CDR1 and CDR2: LGHDT and YNNKEL (reference sequence). J lost 4 bases, V lost 1 base, and 11 bases had no gene match. The CDR3 consists of 18 residues. The CDR3 DNA follows: TGTGCCAGCAGCCAAGGGTTTCTAGCGGGAGAAGCGGCAGATACGCAGTATTTT. This encodes CASSQGFLAGEAADTQYF.

The J gene is TRBJ1-1, the V gene TRBV28; weak D call: TRBD1 (5 bases). Trimming cost V 5 bases and J 3 bases, with 22 bases left between them. The CDR3 has 17 residues. The germline CDR1 and CDR2 sequences are MDHEN and SYDVKM. The chain's CDR3 is CASSLMTGAGGHTEAFF. The CDR3 DNA sequence: TGTGCCAGCAGTCTCATGACCGGGGCGGGAGGGCACACTGAAGCTTTCTTT.

The J gene is TRBJ2-1, the V gene TRBV9; 10 bases agree with TRBD2. CDR1 and CDR2 (germline): SGDLS, YYNGEE. With V trimmed by 0 bases and J by 10 bases, 1 base remained unmatched. This CDR3 spans 13 amino acids. CDR3 sequence: CASSVELAGEQFF. In DNA form, the CDR3 reads TGTGCCAGCAGCGTAGAACTAGCGGGAGAGCAGTTCTTC.

CDR3 nucleotides: TGCGCCAGCAGCGTGCAGGGGGTTAACACTGAAGCTTTCTTT. This translates into CASSVQGVNTEAFF. This rearrangement joins TRBV5-1 to TRBJ1-1, with 7 bases lining up with TRBD1. Germline values: CDR1 SGHRS, CDR2 YFSETQ. Losses at the gene ends were 4 bases for V and 2 bases for J; bases not matched to a gene: 5. The CDR3 has 14 amino acids. The complete variable domain, with remaining parts taken from reference TRBV5-1 and TRBJ1-1, reads KAGVTQTPRYLIKTRGQQVTLSCSPISGHRSVSWYQQTPGQGLQFLFEYFSETQRNKGNFPGRFSGRQFSNSRSEMNVSTLELGDSALYLCASSVQGVNTEAFFGQGTRLTVV.

The CDR3 protein is CATSRDQREADNTGELFF. As DNA, the CDR3 is TGTGCCACCAGCAGAGATCAGCGCGAGGCAGATAACACCGGGGAGCTGTTTTTT. The chain carries TRBV15 and TRBJ2-2, with D unclear. The CDR3 loop spans 18 amino acids. Germline CDR1 and CDR2: LNHNV and YYDKDF (reference sequence). V dropped 0 bases and J dropped 2 bases, with 16 bases sitting between them.

The chain recombines TRBV28 with TRBJ1-1; D is perhaps TRBD1 (5 bases). The CDR3 covers 14 residues. The ends were cut back, 3 bases at V and 5 bases at J, with 13 bases in the middle. CDR1 MDHEN and CDR2 SYDVKM come from the germline V gene. As DNA, the CDR3 is TGTGCCAGCAGTTTCGGACCTCCAGGGACTGAAGCTTTCTTT. Its translation: CASSFGPPGTEAFF. The full variable domain, in which reference TRBV28 and TRBJ1-1 provide the parts outside the CDR3, is DVKVTQSSRYLVKRTGEKVFLECVQDMDHENMFWYRQDPGLGLRLIYFSYDVKMKEKGDIPEGYSVSREKKERFSLILESASTNQTSMYLCASSFGPPGTEAFFGQGTRLTVV.